This TCR beta chain was retrieved from a study of CD8+CD57+ T cells in acquired aplastic anemia. Study-level results: Patients showed no significant difference from controls in CD8+ Simpson's diversity. Found in both controls and patients were approximately 30 CD8+ CDR3 sequences.

Patients included in sequencing had previously demonstrated CD8+CD57+ cell expansion by flow cytometry. No therapy had been given to the patients at the time of blood sampling. TCR beta VDJ and CDR3 were profiled, and genomic DNA was the template. Via MiXCR, TCRdb re-called the reads, giving one row per CDR3 protein. Counted here are just over 450,000 distinct CDR3 sequences, less than 35% occurring once; the ten biggest clones make up about 0.8%. Comments on this clonotype: Its specificity is unknown.

The sequence derives from a human donor with aplastic anemia. The specimen was sorted CD4+, CD8+, or CD8+CD57+ T cells (not recorded which) from PBMCs.

CDR3 loop: CAITEGVFSPLHF. The CDR3 nucleotides are TGTGCCATCACCGAGGGGGTTTTCTCACCCCTCCACTTT. The chain uses TRBV10-3 and TRBJ1-6, with a tentative D call TRBD1 (6 bases). The germline V gene encodes CDR1 ENHRY and CDR2 SYGVKD. This CDR3 has 13 amino acids. Trimming left V 7 bases short and J 10 bases short, with 14 bases between.